The 30 T cell receptor beta chains given below trace back to one sample, sequenced in a study of blood T cell repertoires in COVID-19. Clones were sequenced by immunoSEQ multiplex PCR, and TCRdb holds only the in-frame ones, with some missing. Counted here are around 30,000 clones, 70% to 85% occurring once; the ten biggest clones make up 13%. The sequenced material came from peripheral blood. These TCRs come from a human donor in a cohort sampled during active COVID-19.

The rearrangement joins TRBV6-5 to TRBJ1-2, with D maybe TRBD1 (5 bases). CDR1 and CDR2 (germline): MNHEY, SVGAGI. The CDR3 contains 15 residues. The V end lost 7 bases, the J end lost 2 bases, and 17 bases lay between the germline ends. The CDR3 sequence is CASTTGGGINYGYTF. The CDR3 DNA is TGTGCCAGCACCACCGGCGGGGGGATAAACTATGGCTACACCTTC.

The V and J genes are TRBV7-2 and TRBJ1-5, with D possibly being TRBD1 (6 bases). Trimming pared 1 base from V and 3 bases from J, leaving 10 bases between. Germline V gives CDR1 SGHTA, CDR2 FQGNSA. This CDR3 region has 15 residues. This CDR3 is CASSLGTVNNQPQHF. The CDR3 coding sequence is TGTGCCAGCAGCTTAGGGACAGTGAACAATCAGCCCCAGCATTTT. Using reference TRBV7-2 and TRBJ1-5 for the parts outside the CDR3, the full variable domain is GAGVSQSPSNKVTEKGKDVELRCDPISGHTALYWYRQSLGQGLEFLIYFQGNSAPDKSGLPSDRFSAERTGGSVSTLTIQRTQQEDSAVYLCASSLGTVNNQPQHFGDGTRLSIL.

The chain carries TRBV2 and TRBJ1-1; D gene ambiguous. The CDR3 totals 13 residues. Between the trimmed V and J ends, which lost 6 bases and 1 base, there was a span of 9 bases. Germline V lookup: CDR1 SNHLY, CDR2 FYNNEI. The CDR3 here is CASRVRGNTEAFF. The CDR3 bases are TGTGCCAGCAGGGTGAGAGGGAACACTGAAGCTTTCTTT.

This clone showed up just once. The gene calls are TRBV19 and TRBJ2-5; 7 positions agree with TRBD1. Germline lookup yields CDR1 LNHDA and CDR2 SQIVND (reference sequence). J gave up 5 bases and V 0 bases, and 0 bases lay outside the gene matches. The CDR3 covers 13 residues. The CDR3 bases are TGTGCCAGTAGTATAGACAGGGGGGAGACCCAGTACTTC. As protein: CASSIDRGETQYF. Drawing the rest from reference TRBV19 and TRBJ2-5, the complete variable domain is DGGITQSPKYLFRKEGQNVTLSCEQNLNHDAMYWYRQDPGQGLRLIYYSQIVNDFQKGDIAEGYSVSREKKESFPLTVTSAQKNPTAFYLCASSIDRGETQYFGPGTRLLVL.

The rearrangement links TRBV11-3 to TRBJ1-6; TRBD1 matches 7 bases. CDR3 length: 13 amino acids. The germline gives CDR1 SGHNT, CDR2 YENEEA. The J segment lost 7 bases and the V segment lost 5 bases, leaving 2 bases of the junction unmatched. CDR3 sequence (DNA): TGTGCCAGCAGCAGGGACAGCAATTCACCCCTCCACTTT. Residues: CASSRDSNSPLHF.

J is TRBJ2-5 and V is TRBV18; perhaps TRBD1 as D (5 bases). The ends were cut back, 3 bases at V and 2 bases at J, with 7 bases in the middle. The CDR3 totals 13 residues. CDR1 and CDR2 from the germline V gene are KGHSH and LQKENI. The CDR3 is CASSPGAQETQYF. CDR3 in DNA: TGTGCCAGCTCACCTGGGGCACAAGAGACCCAGTACTTC.

The CDR3 bases are TGTGCCAGCAGCTCAGAGGGCGGGGAGCTGTTTTTT. This translates into CASSSEGGELFF. This chain joins TRBV3-1 (or the pseudogene TRBV3-2) and TRBJ2-2, with D tentatively TRBD2 (5 bases). CDR1 and CDR2 (germline): LGHDT, YNNKEL (reference sequence). V dropped 5 bases and J dropped 7 bases, with 8 bases sitting between them. The CDR3 has 12 residues.

This clone was picked up a small number of times. The chain joins TRBV9 to TRBJ2-7; no clear D. CDR1 and CDR2 (germline): SGDLS, YYNGEE. This CDR3 region has 13 residues. The V and J ends lost 3 bases and 7 bases respectively, with 14 bases between them. The CDR3 protein is CASSGGIFTEQYF. The CDR3 DNA sequence: TGTGCCAGCAGCGGAGGTATTTTCACGGAGCAGTACTTC.

This chain links TRBV6-5 with TRBJ1-3; a weak D match, TRBD1 (6 bases). The CDR3 sequence is 15 residues long. The germline gives CDR1 MNHEY, CDR2 SVGAGI. Trimming pared 0 bases from V and 2 bases from J, leaving 8 bases between. The CDR3 DNA is TGTGCCAGCAGTTACTCATGGGGGCCTGGAAACACCATATATTTT. As protein: CASSYSWGPGNTIYF.

This clone was counted a single time. The chain is built from TRBV27 and TRBJ1-5, with D hard to call. CDR3 length: 17 amino acids. V was trimmed by 0 bases and J by 6 bases, leaving 18 bases between them. CDR1 and CDR2 (germline): MNHEY, SMNVEV (reference sequence). As DNA, the CDR3 is TGTGCCAGCAGTTTATCGATGGTTGGACTGCGGAGTCAGCCCCAGCATTTT. Its protein is CASSLSMVGLRSQPQHF.

This clone has only one observation. The V gene is TRBV28, the J gene TRBJ2-1; D is undetermined. V lost 7 bases and J lost 7, with 11 bases in between. Germline V gives CDR1 MDHEN, CDR2 SYDVKM. This CDR3 region has 12 residues. The chain's CDR3 is CASTRSVNEQFF. The CDR3 nucleotides read TGTGCCAGCACGCGTTCGGTGAATGAGCAGTTCTTC.

This clone was observed once. The chain recombines TRBV9 with TRBJ2-5, with D hard to call. V gave up 1 base and J gave up 3 bases, with 7 bases separating them. This CDR3 region has 13 residues. Germline V lookup: CDR1 SGDLS, CDR2 YYNGEE. For the CDR3, the DNA is TGTGCCAGCAGCGTAAGTCAGGAAGAGACCCAGTACTTC. Its translation: CASSVSQEETQYF. The whole variable domain, filled in from reference TRBV9 and TRBJ2-5, reads DSGVTQTPKHLITATGQRVTLRCSPRSGDLSVYWYQQSLDQGLQFLIQYYNGEERAKGNILERFSAQQFPDLHSELNLSSLELGDSALYFCASSVSQEETQYFGPGTRLLVL.

The chain links TRBV18 to TRBJ2-1, with 9 bases matching TRBD2. Germline-derived CDR1 and CDR2 are KGHSH and LQKENI. V was pared by 2 bases and J by 0 bases, with 8 bases of the junction left unmatched. The CDR3 covers 18 residues. CDR3 amino acids: CASSPAIAGATSYNEQFF. CDR3 in DNA: TGTGCCAGCTCACCAGCGATAGCGGGGGCCACCTCCTACAATGAGCAGTTCTTC.

The chain joins TRBV7-3 to TRBJ1-5, with D possibly being TRBD1 (5 bases). Trimming left V 5 bases short and J 4 bases short, with 9 bases between. Germline CDR1 and CDR2: SGHTA and FQGTGA. There are 13 residues in the CDR3. For the CDR3, the DNA is TGTGCCAGCAGCAAGGACATGAATCAGCCCCAGCATTTT. It is translated as CASSKDMNQPQHF.

The CDR3 sequence: CASSKPGANYGYTF. CDR3 DNA sequence: TGTGCCAGTAGTAAGCCGGGGGCTAACTATGGCTACACCTTC. V gene TRBV19 combines with J gene TRBJ1-2; the D gene is possibly TRBD1 (5 bases). The CDR3 sequence is 14 residues long. Trimming left V 4 bases short and J 0 bases short, with 9 bases between. Germline V CDR1 and CDR2: LNHDA, SQIVND (reference sequence).

The J gene is TRBJ2-4, the V gene TRBV19; 12 bases align to TRBD2. V dropped 5 bases and J dropped 9; count of bases not matched to a gene: 5. The CDR3 totals 14 residues. Germline V gene data show CDR1 as LNHDA and CDR2 as SQIVND (reference sequence). Here the CDR3 reads CASSPLAGGSIQYF. The CDR3 DNA is TGTGCCAGTAGTCCACTAGCGGGGGGTAGCATTCAGTACTTC.

The rearrangement links TRBV6-4 to TRBJ1-6; maybe TRBD1 (5 bases). The V end was cut by 5 bases, the J end by 6 bases, with 14 bases between. Germline lookup yields CDR1 MRHNA and CDR2 SNTAGT. CDR3 size: 15 residues. The CDR3 DNA is TGTGCCAGCAGTAAAGAAGACAGACCTAATTCACCCCTCCACTTT. It specifies CASSKEDRPNSPLHF.

The chain carries TRBV5-4 and TRBJ1-2; 10 bases line up with TRBD1. The CDR3 runs to 16 residues. From germline, CDR1 is SGHNT and CDR2 YYREEE (reference sequence). V was clipped by 0 bases and J by 5 bases; unmatched bases: 7. The CDR3 reads CASSLAGTGVRYGYTF. The CDR3 region has the DNA TGTGCCAGCAGCTTGGCCGGGACAGGGGTACGGTATGGCTACACCTTC.

V gene TRBV28 combines with J gene TRBJ2-3, with TRBD2 matching over 7 bases. The J segment lost 1 base and the V segment lost 5 bases, leaving 3 bases of the junction unmatched. Germline values: CDR1 MDHEN, CDR2 SYDVKM. CDR3 length: 14 amino acids. CDR3 region: CASSAGDRTDTQYF. The CDR3 bases are TGTGCCAGCAGTGCGGGGGACCGCACAGATACGCAGTATTTT.

The V gene is TRBV11-2, the J gene TRBJ2-7, with D maybe TRBD1 (5 bases). CDR3 length: 14 amino acids. The V gene's germline CDR1 is SGHAT and CDR2 FQNNGV. Trimming left V 0 bases short and J 2 bases short, with 8 bases between. The chain's CDR3 is CASSLDLGPYEQYF. In DNA, the CDR3 is TGTGCCAGCAGCTTAGACCTGGGGCCCTACGAGCAGTACTTC.

V is TRBV5-1 and J is TRBJ2-6; TRBD1 matches at 9 bases. V lost 4 bases, J lost 2 bases, and 4 bases stayed unmatched. Germline V gives CDR1 SGHRS, CDR2 YFSETQ. The CDR3 length is 16 residues. Here the CDR3 DNA reads TGCGCCAGCAGCAAACAGGGGGCTACTGGGGCCAACGTCCTGACTTTC. Translating gives CASSKQGATGANVLTF.

The genes are TRBV25-1 and TRBJ1-2; D unresolved. With 4 bases removed from V and 8 bases from J, the gap between germline ends came to 14 bases. The CDR3 consists of 13 residues. Germline V gene data show CDR1 as MGHDK and CDR2 as SYGVNS. In DNA form, the CDR3 reads TGTGCCAGCAGTGCACCGGGGATAAGAGGCTACACCTTC. Translating gives CASSAPGIRGYTF.

This clone turned up a few times. The chain couples TRBV9 to TRBJ1-1; 7 bases fit TRBD1. Germline-derived CDR1 and CDR2 are SGDLS and YYNGEE. The CDR3 has 17 amino acids. Unmatched junction bases numbered 9, after V lost 0 bases and J lost 1 base. CDR3 sequence reads: CASSVAATGSANTEAFF. The CDR3 DNA reads TGTGCCAGCAGCGTAGCGGCGACAGGGTCCGCGAACACTGAAGCTTTCTTT. The full variable domain, completed using reference TRBV9 and TRBJ1-1, is DSGVTQTPKHLITATGQRVTLRCSPRSGDLSVYWYQQSLDQGLQFLIQYYNGEERAKGNILERFSAQQFPDLHSELNLSSLELGDSALYFCASSVAATGSANTEAFFGQGTRLTVV.

As for this clone: The sample holds other DNA sequences that translate to the same CDR3. The genes are TRBV5-1 and TRBJ2-5; D might be TRBD1 (5 bases). The V gene's germline CDR1 is SGHRS and CDR2 YFSETQ. Trimming took off 0 bases at V and 5 bases at J, with 11 bases between the two ends. The CDR3 loop spans 14 amino acids. Written as DNA, the CDR3 is TGCGCCAGCAGCTTGGGGCAGGGTCGGGAGACCCAGTACTTC. It yields the protein CASSLGQGRETQYF. Full variable domain (missing parts from reference TRBV5-1 and TRBJ2-5): KAGVTQTPRYLIKTRGQQVTLSCSPISGHRSVSWYQQTPGQGLQFLFEYFSETQRNKGNFPGRFSGRQFSNSRSEMNVSTLELGDSALYLCASSLGQGRETQYFGPGTRLLVL.

This clone was counted a few times. The V and J genes are TRBV20-1 and TRBJ2-3; D perhaps matches TRBD1 (5 bases). Germline V CDR1 and CDR2: DFQATT, SNEGSKA (reference sequence). This CDR3 spans 11 amino acids. Trimming removed 6 bases from V and 4 bases from J, with 8 bases in between. The CDR3 reads CSAQGPDTQYF. The CDR3 DNA sequence: TGCAGTGCCCAGGGCCCAGATACGCAGTATTTT.

In this sample, this clone turned up once. The V call is TRBV7-6, the J call TRBJ2-1; D perhaps matches TRBD2 (6 bases). V was trimmed by 5 bases and J by 0 bases, leaving 11 bases between them. This CDR3 is 15 amino acids long. CDR1 is SGHVS, CDR2 FNYEAQ, per germline. This CDR3 reads CASSPRGNSYNEQFF. In nucleotides, the CDR3 is TGTGCCAGCAGCCCGCGGGGTAACTCCTACAATGAGCAGTTCTTC.

A few counts support this clone. J is TRBJ2-7 and V is TRBV2; D call uncertain. Trimming took 7 bases from V and 5 from J, leaving 9 bases between them. This CDR3 contains 11 residues. Germline loops: CDR1 SNHLY, CDR2 FYNNEI. CDR3 coding DNA: TGTGCCAGCAATCGGGTTCACGAGCAGTACTTC. It encodes CASNRVHEQYF.

J is TRBJ1-4 and V is TRBV6-7; the D is unclear. TRBV6-7 is classed as an ORF, of uncertain function. Between the trimmed V and J ends, which lost 0 bases and 3 bases, there was a span of 14 bases. The CDR3 covers 17 residues. CDR3 DNA sequence: TGTGCCAGCAGTTACTCGTGGGTTGACGCGGCTAATGAAAAACTGTTTTTT. As protein: CASSYSWVDAANEKLFF.

The V and J genes are TRBV6-5 and TRBJ1-1, with D unresolved. The CDR3 loop spans 15 amino acids. V dropped 6 bases and J dropped 4 bases, with 18 bases sitting between them. CDR1 and CDR2 (germline): MNHEY, SVGAGI. CDR3 nucleotides: TGTGCCAGCAGACGCACCAGCCGGGCGGGCACTGAAGCTTTCTTT. Residues: CASRRTSRAGTEAFF.

V is TRBV5-1 and J is TRBJ2-5; D remains unclear. Between the trimmed V and J ends, which lost 0 bases and 0 bases, there was a span of 6 bases. CDR3 size: 14 residues. Germline CDR1 and CDR2: SGHRS and YFSETQ. CDR3 loop: CASSLVANQETQYF. The CDR3 nucleotides are TGCGCCAGCAGCTTGGTCGCGAACCAAGAGACCCAGTACTTC.